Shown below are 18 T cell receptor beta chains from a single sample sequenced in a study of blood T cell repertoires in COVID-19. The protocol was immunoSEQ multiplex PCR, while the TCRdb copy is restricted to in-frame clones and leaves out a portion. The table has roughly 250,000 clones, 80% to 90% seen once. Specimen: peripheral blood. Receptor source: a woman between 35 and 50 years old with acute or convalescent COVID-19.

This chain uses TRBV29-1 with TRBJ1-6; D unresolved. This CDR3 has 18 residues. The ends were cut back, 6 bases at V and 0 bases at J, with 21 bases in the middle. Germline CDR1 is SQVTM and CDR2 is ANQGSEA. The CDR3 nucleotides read TGCAGCGTCTCATTCCCGGGAATCGGGAGCTCCTATAATTCACCCCTCCACTTT. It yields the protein CSVSFPGIGSSYNSPLHF.

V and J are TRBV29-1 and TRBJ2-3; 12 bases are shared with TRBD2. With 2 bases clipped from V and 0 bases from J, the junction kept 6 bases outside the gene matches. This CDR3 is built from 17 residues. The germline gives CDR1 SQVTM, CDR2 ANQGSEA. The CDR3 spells CSVERGLAGFSTDTQYF. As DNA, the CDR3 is TGCAGCGTTGAAAGAGGACTAGCGGGGTTTAGCACAGATACGCAGTATTTT.

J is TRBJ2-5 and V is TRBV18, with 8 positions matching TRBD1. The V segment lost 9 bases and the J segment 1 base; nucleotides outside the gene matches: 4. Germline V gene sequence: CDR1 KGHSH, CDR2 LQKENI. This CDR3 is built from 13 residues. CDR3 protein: CASSRGLQETQYF. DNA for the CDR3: TGTGCCAGTTCCAGGGGGCTCCAAGAGACCCAGTACTTC.

DNA of the CDR3: TGTGCCAGAAGCTTTAGGGGGCCGTGCCACGAGCAGTACGTC. Encoded protein: CARSFRGPCHEQYV. The chain uses TRBV5-3 and TRBJ2-7; 7 bases are a match to TRBD1. TRBV5-3 is reported as an ORF; its role is uncertain. Trimming cost V 2 bases and J 5 bases; bases outside gene matches: 7. The CDR3 has 14 residues.

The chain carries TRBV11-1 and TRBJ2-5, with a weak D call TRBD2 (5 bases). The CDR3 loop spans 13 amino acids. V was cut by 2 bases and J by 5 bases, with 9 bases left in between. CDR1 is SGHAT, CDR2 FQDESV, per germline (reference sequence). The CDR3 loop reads CASSLTSYETQYF. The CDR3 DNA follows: TGTGCCAGCAGCTTAACTAGTTATGAGACCCAGTACTTC.

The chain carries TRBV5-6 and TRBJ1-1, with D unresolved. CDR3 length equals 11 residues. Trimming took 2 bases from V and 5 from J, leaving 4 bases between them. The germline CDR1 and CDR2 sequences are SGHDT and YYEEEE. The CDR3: CASSFLTEAFF. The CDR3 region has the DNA TGTGCCAGCAGCTTTTTAACTGAAGCTTTCTTT.

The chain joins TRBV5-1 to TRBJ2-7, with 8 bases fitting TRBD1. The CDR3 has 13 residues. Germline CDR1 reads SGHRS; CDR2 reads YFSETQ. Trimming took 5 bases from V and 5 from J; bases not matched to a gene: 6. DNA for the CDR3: TGCGCCAGCAGTTACGGACAGGGACACGAGCAGTACGTC. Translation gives CASSYGQGHEQYV.

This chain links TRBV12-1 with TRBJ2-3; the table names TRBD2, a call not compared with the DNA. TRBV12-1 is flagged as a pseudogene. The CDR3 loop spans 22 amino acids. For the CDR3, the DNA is TGTGCCAGCAGCTTTCCGCATGGGCTAGCGGGGGGGCCGGATAGAGCCACAGATACGCAGTATTTT. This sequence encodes CASSFPHGLAGGPDRATDTQYF.

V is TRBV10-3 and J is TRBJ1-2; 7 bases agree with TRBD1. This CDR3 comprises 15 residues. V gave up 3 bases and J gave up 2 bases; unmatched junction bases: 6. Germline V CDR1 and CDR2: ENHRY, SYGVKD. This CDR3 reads CAISDTGQPNYGYTF. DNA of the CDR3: TGTGCCATCAGTGATACGGGACAGCCAAACTATGGCTACACCTTC.

In DNA, the CDR3 is TGTGCCAGTACCCCCCGAGGCGGACTCTCTGGAAACACCATATATTTT. Protein: CASTPRGGLSGNTIYF. The chain has TRBV19 and TRBJ1-3; D not certain. This CDR3 comprises 16 residues. V shed 7 bases and J shed 0 bases, with 16 bases lying between them. Germline V CDR1 and CDR2: LNHDA, SQIVND (reference sequence).

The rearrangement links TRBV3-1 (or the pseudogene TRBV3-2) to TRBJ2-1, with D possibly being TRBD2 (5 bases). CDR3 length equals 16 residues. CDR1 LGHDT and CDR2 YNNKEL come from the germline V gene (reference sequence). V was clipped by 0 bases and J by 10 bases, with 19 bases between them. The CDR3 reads CASSQDAGGLRGEQFF. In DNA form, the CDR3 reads TGTGCCAGCAGCCAAGATGCTGGCGGGTTACGCGGGGAGCAGTTCTTC.

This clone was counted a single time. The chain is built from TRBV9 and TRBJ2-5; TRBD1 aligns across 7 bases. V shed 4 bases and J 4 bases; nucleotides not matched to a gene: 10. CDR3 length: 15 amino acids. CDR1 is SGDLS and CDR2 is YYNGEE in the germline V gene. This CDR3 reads CASSPRQGGTETQYF. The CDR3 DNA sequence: TGTGCCAGCAGCCCCCGACAGGGTGGTACAGAGACCCAGTACTTC.

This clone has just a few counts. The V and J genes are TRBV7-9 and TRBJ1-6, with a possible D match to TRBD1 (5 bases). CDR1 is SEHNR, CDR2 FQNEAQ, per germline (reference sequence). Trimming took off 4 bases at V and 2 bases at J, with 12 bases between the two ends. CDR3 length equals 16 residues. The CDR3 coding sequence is TGTGCCAGCAGCTCCAACGACAGACCCTATAATTCACCCCTCCACTTT. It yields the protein CASSSNDRPYNSPLHF.

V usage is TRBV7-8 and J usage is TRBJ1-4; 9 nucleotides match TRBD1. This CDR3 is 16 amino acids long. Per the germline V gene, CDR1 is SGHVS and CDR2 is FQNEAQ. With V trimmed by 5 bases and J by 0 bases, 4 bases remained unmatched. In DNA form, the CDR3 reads TGTGCCAGCAGCCAGGACAGGGGACCAACTAATGAAAAACTGTTTTTT. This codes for CASSQDRGPTNEKLFF.

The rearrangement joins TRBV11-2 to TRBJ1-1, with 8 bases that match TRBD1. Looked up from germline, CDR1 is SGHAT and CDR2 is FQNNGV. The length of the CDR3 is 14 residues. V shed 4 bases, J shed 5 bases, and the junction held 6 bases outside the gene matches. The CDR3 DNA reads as TGTGCCAGCAGCTCGCGGACAGGGACTACTGAAGCTTTCTTT. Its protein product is CASSSRTGTTEAFF.

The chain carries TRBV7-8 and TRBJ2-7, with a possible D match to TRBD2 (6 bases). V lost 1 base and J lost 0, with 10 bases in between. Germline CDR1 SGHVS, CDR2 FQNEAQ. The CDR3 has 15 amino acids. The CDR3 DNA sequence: TGTGCCAGCAGCTTAGTAACGCGGGGCTCCTACGAGCAGTACGTC. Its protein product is CASSLVTRGSYEQYV.

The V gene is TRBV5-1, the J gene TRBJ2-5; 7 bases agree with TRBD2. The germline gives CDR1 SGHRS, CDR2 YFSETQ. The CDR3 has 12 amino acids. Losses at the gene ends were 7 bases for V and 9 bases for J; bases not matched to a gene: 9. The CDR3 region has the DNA TGCGCCAGCTATGAAGAGGCGGGGGCCCAGTACTTC. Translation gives CASYEEAGAQYF.

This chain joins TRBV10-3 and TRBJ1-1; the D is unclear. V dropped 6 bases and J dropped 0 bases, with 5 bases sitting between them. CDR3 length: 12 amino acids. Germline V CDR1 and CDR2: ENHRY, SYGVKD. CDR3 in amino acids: CAIRQMNTEAFF. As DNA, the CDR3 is TGTGCCATCAGACAGATGAACACTGAAGCTTTCTTT.